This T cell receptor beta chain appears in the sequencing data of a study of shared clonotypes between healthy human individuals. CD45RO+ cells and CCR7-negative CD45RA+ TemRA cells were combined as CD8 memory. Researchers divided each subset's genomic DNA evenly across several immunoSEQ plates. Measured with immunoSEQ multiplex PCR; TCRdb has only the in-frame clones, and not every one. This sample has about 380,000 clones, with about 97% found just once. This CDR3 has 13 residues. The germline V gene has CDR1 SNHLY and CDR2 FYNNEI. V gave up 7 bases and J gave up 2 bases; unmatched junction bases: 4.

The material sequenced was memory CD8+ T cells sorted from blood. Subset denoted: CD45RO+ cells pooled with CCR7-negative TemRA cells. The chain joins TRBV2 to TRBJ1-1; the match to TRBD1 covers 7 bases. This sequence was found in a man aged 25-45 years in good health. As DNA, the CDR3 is TGTGCCAGCAAGACAGGGTTCAACACTGAAGCTTTCTTT. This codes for CASKTGFNTEAFF.